Listed below are T cell receptor beta chains from one sample, sequenced in a study of T cells in Graves' hyperthyroidism and ophthalmopathy. One entry per CDR3 protein, called by TCRdb with MiXCR from the multiplex PCR reads. The sample includes about 290,000 distinct CDR3 sequences, 10% to 15% of them seen just once. The sample was blood. Every receptor here comes from a woman aged 25 to 45 with Graves' hyperthyroidism that later progressed to Graves' ophthalmopathy. The CDR3 runs from the conserved cysteine through the conserved F or W. The D gene is left open where the match is weak. A row's size may be missing; if present it is once, few, many or a size class.

j_call: TRBJ1-1
v_call: TRBV5-1
d_call: -
cdr3_length: 14
clone_size: -
cdr3_nt: TGCGCCAGCAGCTTGGCCGGAGCTTCCACTGAAGCTTTCTTT
cdr3_aa: CASSLAGASTEAFF

j_call: TRBJ2-1
v_call: TRBV20-1
d_call: TRBD2
cdr3_length: 19
clone_size: few
cdr3_nt: TGCAGTGCTAGAGATGACGGACTAGCGGGATATATTTCCTACAATGAGCAGTTCTTC
cdr3_aa: CSARDDGLAGYISYNEQFF

j_call: TRBJ1-5
v_call: TRBV20-1
d_call: TRBD1
cdr3_length: 13
clone_size: many
cdr3_nt: TGCAGTGGACAGGGCATAAGCAATCAGCCCCAGCATTTT
cdr3_aa: CSGQGISNQPQHF

j_call: TRBJ1-4
v_call: TRBV28
d_call: -
cdr3_length: 14
clone_size: many
cdr3_nt: TGTGCCAGCAGTGTCCCAGGGGCCCCAGCAAAACTGTTTTTT
cdr3_aa: CASSVPGAPAKLFF

j_call: TRBJ2-4
v_call: TRBV14
d_call: TRBD2
cdr3_length: 16
clone_size: few
cdr3_nt: TGTGCCAGCAGCCAAGGGAGCGGGGGATCCAAAAACATTCAGTACTTC
cdr3_aa: CASSQGSGGSKNIQYF

j_call: TRBJ2-5
v_call: TRBV18
d_call: -
cdr3_length: 15
clone_size: many
cdr3_nt: TGTGCCAGCTCAGCGTCCGATATCGCCCAAGAGACCCAGTACTTC
cdr3_aa: CASSASDIAQETQYF

j_call: TRBJ2-2
v_call: TRBV3-1
d_call: -
cdr3_length: 12
clone_size: many
cdr3_nt: TGTGCCAGCAGCCGAAGGATGGGGGAGCTGTTTTTT
cdr3_aa: CASSRRMGELFF

j_call: TRBJ2-5
v_call: TRBV24-1
d_call: -
cdr3_length: 14
clone_size: many
cdr3_nt: TGTGCCACCAGGGGCAGGGGGGACCAAGAGACCCAGTACTTC
cdr3_aa: CATRGRGDQETQYF

j_call: TRBJ2-1
v_call: TRBV29-1
d_call: TRBD2
cdr3_length: 14
clone_size: many
cdr3_nt: TGCAGCGTTGTAAAGACTAGCGGGAGTCTTGGGCAGTTCTTC
cdr3_aa: CSVVKTSGSLGQFF

j_call: TRBJ1-1
v_call: TRBV29-1
d_call: -
cdr3_length: 10
clone_size: many
cdr3_nt: TGCAGCGTTGCGAACACTGAAGCTTTCTTT
cdr3_aa: CSVANTEAFF

j_call: TRBJ2-7
v_call: TRBV6-2/TRBV6-3
d_call: -
cdr3_length: 13
clone_size: many
cdr3_nt: TGTGCCAGCACCAAGGGGCGGGGATACGAGCAGTACTTC
cdr3_aa: CASTKGRGYEQYF

j_call: TRBJ2-5
v_call: TRBV20-1
d_call: TRBD2
cdr3_length: 14
clone_size: many
cdr3_nt: TGCAGTGCTAGCCCAGCGGGAGGGGAAGAGACCCAGTACTTC
cdr3_aa: CSASPAGGEETQYF

j_call: TRBJ2-5
v_call: TRBV2
d_call: -
cdr3_length: 16
clone_size: once
cdr3_nt: TGTGCCAGACGAACCACCAACAGGGTGATCCAAGAGACCCAGTACTTC
cdr3_aa: CARRTTNRVIQETQYF

j_call: TRBJ2-4
v_call: TRBV7-9
d_call: -
cdr3_length: 16
clone_size: many
cdr3_nt: TGTGCCAGCAGCCACGGTGAGGGGTATGCCAAAAACATTCAGTACTTC
cdr3_aa: CASSHGEGYAKNIQYF

j_call: TRBJ1-1
v_call: TRBV19
d_call: -
cdr3_length: 11
clone_size: many
cdr3_nt: TGTGCCAGTAGTACCCGGGATGAAGCTTTCTTT
cdr3_aa: CASSTRDEAFF

j_call: TRBJ1-2
v_call: TRBV7-9
d_call: -
cdr3_length: 15
clone_size: -
cdr3_nt: TGTGCCAGCAGCTTAGCGCGGGGACACAACTATGGCTACACCTTC
cdr3_aa: CASSLARGHNYGYTF

j_call: TRBJ2-1
v_call: TRBV7-2
d_call: TRBD2
cdr3_length: 15
clone_size: -
cdr3_nt: TGTGCCAGCAGCTTCCTAGCGGGACTATCCAATGAGCAGTTCTTC
cdr3_aa: CASSFLAGLSNEQFF

j_call: TRBJ2-3
v_call: TRBV7-9
d_call: -
cdr3_length: 14
clone_size: many
cdr3_nt: TGTGCCAGCAGCTTAGAGGGCTACTCGGGTACGCAGTATTTT
cdr3_aa: CASSLEGYSGTQYF

j_call: TRBJ1-6
v_call: TRBV20-1
d_call: -
cdr3_length: 16
clone_size: -
cdr3_nt: TGCAGTGCTAGAGATCGGCAGGAGGCATATAATTCACCCCTCCACTTT
cdr3_aa: CSARDRQEAYNSPLHF

j_call: TRBJ2-7
v_call: TRBV27
d_call: -
cdr3_length: 12
clone_size: many
cdr3_nt: TGTGCCAGCAGTTCACTTAACTACGAGCAGTACTTC
cdr3_aa: CASSSLNYEQYF

j_call: TRBJ2-5
v_call: TRBV20-1
d_call: TRBD1
cdr3_length: 15
clone_size: many
cdr3_nt: TGCAGTGCCCTGTCCCCCACAGGGGACCAAGAGACCCAGTACTTC
cdr3_aa: CSALSPTGDQETQYF

j_call: TRBJ2-7
v_call: TRBV20-1
d_call: -
cdr3_length: 14
clone_size: many
cdr3_nt: TGCAGTGCCCAACACCCTACAGGGAAAAACGAGCAGTACTTC
cdr3_aa: CSAQHPTGKNEQYF

j_call: TRBJ1-1
v_call: TRBV3-1
d_call: -
cdr3_length: 13
clone_size: many
cdr3_nt: TGTGCCAGCAGCCAAGATTCCCGACGTGAAGCTTTCTTT
cdr3_aa: CASSQDSRREAFF

j_call: TRBJ1-2
v_call: TRBV4-3
d_call: TRBD1
cdr3_length: 16
clone_size: once
cdr3_nt: TGCGCCAGCGGCCAACACGGGGACAGGGGCAAAGGTGGCTACACCTTC
cdr3_aa: CASGQHGDRGKGGYTF

j_call: TRBJ1-2
v_call: TRBV2
d_call: TRBD1
cdr3_length: 15
clone_size: many
cdr3_nt: TGTGCCAGCACCCGAGGTGGGACAGGGCTTTATGGCTACACCTTC
cdr3_aa: CASTRGGTGLYGYTF

j_call: TRBJ1-2
v_call: TRBV19
d_call: -
cdr3_length: 14
clone_size: -
cdr3_nt: TGTGCCAGTAGTATTACTGGGCAGGGTGGTGGCTACACCTTC
cdr3_aa: CASSITGQGGGYTF

j_call: TRBJ2-1
v_call: TRBV28
d_call: -
cdr3_length: 14
clone_size: many
cdr3_nt: TGTGCCAGCAATTCACTAGTGTACCACAATGAGCAGTTCTTC
cdr3_aa: CASNSLVYHNEQFF

j_call: TRBJ2-1
v_call: TRBV20-1
d_call: -
cdr3_length: 11
clone_size: many
cdr3_nt: TGCAGTGCCTTCCCCAACAATGAGCAGTTCTTC
cdr3_aa: CSAFPNNEQFF

j_call: TRBJ2-5
v_call: TRBV3-1
d_call: -
cdr3_length: 15
clone_size: -
cdr3_nt: TGTGCCAGCACCCGAGGTCCGACAGTCCAAGAGACCCAGTACTTC
cdr3_aa: CASTRGPTVQETQYF

j_call: TRBJ2-2
v_call: TRBV28
d_call: TRBD2
cdr3_length: 15
clone_size: many
cdr3_nt: TGTGCCAGCAGCCCATTAGCGGGAGGGACCGGGGAGCTGTTTTTT
cdr3_aa: CASSPLAGGTGELFF

j_call: TRBJ2-5
v_call: TRBV9
d_call: TRBD1
cdr3_length: 15
clone_size: many
cdr3_nt: TGTGCCAGCAGCGGGGGACAGGGGGATGAAGAGACCCAGTACTTC
cdr3_aa: CASSGGQGDEETQYF

j_call: TRBJ1-2
v_call: TRBV29-1
d_call: -
cdr3_length: 13
clone_size: many
cdr3_nt: TGCAGCGTGCAGAATTGGTCTAACTATGGCTACACCTTC
cdr3_aa: CSVQNWSNYGYTF

j_call: TRBJ2-7
v_call: TRBV5-1
d_call: TRBD1
cdr3_length: 14
clone_size: many
cdr3_nt: TGCGCCAGCAGCTCGGGACAGACCCCCTACGAGCAGTACTTC
cdr3_aa: CASSSGQTPYEQYF

j_call: TRBJ2-7
v_call: TRBV19
d_call: -
cdr3_length: 13
clone_size: -
cdr3_nt: TGTGCCAGTAGTATGGGGCTAGCTTACGAGCAGTACTTC
cdr3_aa: CASSMGLAYEQYF

j_call: TRBJ2-3
v_call: TRBV29-1
d_call: -
cdr3_length: 15
clone_size: many
cdr3_nt: TGCAGCGTCCGGTCGGAGCGGGTCCGCACAGATACGCAGTATTTT
cdr3_aa: CSVRSERVRTDTQYF

j_call: TRBJ2-1
v_call: TRBV9
d_call: TRBD2
cdr3_length: 15
clone_size: many
cdr3_nt: TGTGCCAGCAGCGTAGGGACTAGCGGGACCAATGAGCAGTTCTTC
cdr3_aa: CASSVGTSGTNEQFF

j_call: TRBJ2-7
v_call: TRBV28
d_call: TRBD2
cdr3_length: 15
clone_size: many
cdr3_nt: TGTGCCAGCACCCCCCCAGCGGGAGGCTCCTACGAGCAGTACTTC
cdr3_aa: CASTPPAGGSYEQYF

j_call: TRBJ2-1
v_call: TRBV5-4
d_call: -
cdr3_length: 14
clone_size: few
cdr3_nt: TGTGCCAGCAGCTCCGGGAGAGTCTTGGATGAGCAGTTCTTC
cdr3_aa: CASSSGRVLDEQFF

j_call: TRBJ1-4
v_call: TRBV7-2
d_call: TRBD1
cdr3_length: 16
clone_size: -
cdr3_nt: TGTGCCAGCAGCTGGCAGGGGGCTGCAACTAATGAAGAACTGTTTTTT
cdr3_aa: CASSWQGAATNEELFF

j_call: TRBJ1-6
v_call: TRBV27
d_call: -
cdr3_length: 14
clone_size: many
cdr3_nt: TGTGCCAGCAGCGTGGGGGTAGAGAATTCACCCCTCCACTTT
cdr3_aa: CASSVGVENSPLHF

j_call: TRBJ2-3
v_call: TRBV28
d_call: -
cdr3_length: 14
clone_size: -
cdr3_nt: TGTGCCAGCAGCGTTGGGCAAAATTCAGATACGCAGTATTTT
cdr3_aa: CASSVGQNSDTQYF

j_call: TRBJ2-2
v_call: TRBV9
d_call: TRBD1
cdr3_length: 17
clone_size: few
cdr3_nt: TGTGCCAGCAGCGTAGGGGGGACAGGGTCTAGGGACGGGGAGCTGTTTTTT
cdr3_aa: CASSVGGTGSRDGELFF

j_call: TRBJ1-5
v_call: TRBV28
d_call: TRBD1
cdr3_length: 17
clone_size: many
cdr3_nt: TGTGCCAGCAGCCAACCCCGGGACAGGGGCCCCCATCAGCCCCAGCATTTT
cdr3_aa: CASSQPRDRGPHQPQHF

j_call: TRBJ1-1
v_call: TRBV3-1
d_call: TRBD1
cdr3_length: 14
clone_size: many
cdr3_nt: TGTGCCAGCAGACTACAGGGGGCATTCACTGAAGCTTTCTTT
cdr3_aa: CASRLQGAFTEAFF

j_call: TRBJ1-1
v_call: TRBV10-3
d_call: -
cdr3_length: 16
clone_size: -
cdr3_nt: TGTGCCATCAGTGACGCCAGGGTGGCCCATGGAGCTGAAGCTTTCTTT
cdr3_aa: CAISDARVAHGAEAFF

j_call: TRBJ2-7
v_call: TRBV6-6
d_call: -
cdr3_length: 16
clone_size: many
cdr3_nt: TGTGCCAGCAGTTACGGGGTGTGGGGTAGCTCCTACGAGCAGTACTTC
cdr3_aa: CASSYGVWGSSYEQYF

j_call: TRBJ2-3
v_call: TRBV4-1
d_call: TRBD2
cdr3_length: 17
clone_size: few
cdr3_nt: TGCGCCAGCAGCCATCAAGGACTAGAGCCGAAGGCAGATACGCAGTATTTT
cdr3_aa: CASSHQGLEPKADTQYF

j_call: TRBJ2-3
v_call: TRBV7-3
d_call: TRBD2
cdr3_length: 13
clone_size: many
cdr3_nt: TGTGCCAGCAGCACCCCGGGGGGAGATACGCAGTATTTT
cdr3_aa: CASSTPGGDTQYF

j_call: TRBJ2-6
v_call: TRBV28
d_call: -
cdr3_length: 15
clone_size: few
cdr3_nt: TGTGCCAGTGTTACGGGCAGCTCTGGGGCCAACGTCCTGACTTTC
cdr3_aa: CASVTGSSGANVLTF

j_call: TRBJ2-2
v_call: TRBV15
d_call: -
cdr3_length: 14
clone_size: -
cdr3_nt: TGTGCCACCAGCAGAGATGTGGCGGCCGGGGAGCTGTTTTTT
cdr3_aa: CATSRDVAAGELFF